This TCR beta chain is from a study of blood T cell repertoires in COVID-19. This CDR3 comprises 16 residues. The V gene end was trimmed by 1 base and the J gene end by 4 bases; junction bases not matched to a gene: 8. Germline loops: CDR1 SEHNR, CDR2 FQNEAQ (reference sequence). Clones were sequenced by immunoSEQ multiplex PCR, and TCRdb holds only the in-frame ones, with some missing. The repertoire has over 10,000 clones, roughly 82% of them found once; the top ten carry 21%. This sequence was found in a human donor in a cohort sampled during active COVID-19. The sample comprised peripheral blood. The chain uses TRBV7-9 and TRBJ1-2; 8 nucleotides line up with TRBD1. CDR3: CASSLVPGQGSYGYTF. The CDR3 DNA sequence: TGTGCCAGCAGCTTAGTCCCAGGACAGGGATCCTATGGCTACACCTTC. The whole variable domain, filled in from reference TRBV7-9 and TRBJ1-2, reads DTGVSQNPRHKITKRGQNVTFRCDPISEHNRLYWYRQTLGQGPEFLTYFQNEAQLEKSRLLSDRFSAERPKGSFSTLEIQRTEQGDSAMYLCASSLVPGQGSYGYTFGSGTRLTVV.